This TCR beta chain was sequenced in a study of T cell repertoires in cytomegalovirus infection. The overall study: An indication of both CMV infection and matching HLA type came from public TCR beta signatures.

CDR3 length equals 16 residues. Germline loops: CDR1 SEHNR, CDR2 FQNEAQ (reference sequence). J lost 2 bases, V lost 6 bases, and 9 bases had no gene match. TCRdb redid the calling of the reads with MiXCR, one entry per CDR3 protein. The data contain approximately 190,000 distinct CDR3 sequences, roughly 27% of them singletons. Source material: PBMCs. The rearrangement joins TRBV7-9 to TRBJ1-2, with 10 bases fitting TRBD1. This clonotype was sampled from a human donor in good health (CMV status not recorded). Some clones in this sample may be carry-over from other donors' samples. CDR3 sequence: CASSTTGGLPNYGYTF. CDR3 nucleotides: TGTGCCAGCAGTACGACAGGGGGCCTTCCAAACTATGGCTACACCTTC. The variable domain in full, with the rest retrieved from reference TRBV7-9 and TRBJ1-2, is DTGVSQNPRHKITKRGQNVTFRCDPISEHNRLYWYRQTLGQGPEFLTYFQNEAQLEKSRLLSDRFSAERPKGSFSTLEIQRTEQGDSAMYLCASSTTGGLPNYGYTFGSGTRLTVV.